One and the same sample provided the 5 T cell receptor beta chains below, sequenced in a study of blood T cells in healthy people across ages. Through a sample-barcoded 5' primer and a J-beta primer mix, a second PCR was run for roughly 6 to 11 cycles. TCRdb re-called the 5' RACE reads with MiXCR, one entry per CDR3 protein. The profile covers 1.5 million to 2 million distinct CDR3 sequences, with approximately 30% appearing a single time and 6.5% to 8.5% taken by the ten largest. The source material was blood. Source of these receptors: a woman aged 25-40 years in good health.

The rearrangement joins TRBV20-1 to TRBJ2-5, with a tentative D call TRBD1 (7 bases). The J call is doubtful: the DNA matches TRBJ2-7 better. CDR3 size: 17 residues. Germline CDR1 and CDR2: DFQATT and SNEGSKA (reference sequence). The CDR3 sequence is CSAGVDLVAGGGNEQYF. The CDR3 nucleotides are TGCAGTGCCGGGGTGGATTTGGTGGCAGGGGGAGGAAACGAGCAGTACTTC.

The chain couples TRBV6-5 to TRBJ2-5, with 10 bases identical to TRBD1. The CDR3 has 15 amino acids. The germline gives CDR1 MNHEY, CDR2 SVGAGI. The V and J ends lost 0 bases and 8 bases, in that order; junction bases with no gene match: 6. The CDR3 region is CASSYSRQGARTQYF. The DNA of the CDR3 is TGTGCCAGCAGTTACTCCAGACAGGGGGCTAGAACCCAGTACTTC.

This clonotype came up many times. This chain links TRBV12-3 or TRBV12-4 with TRBJ2-7; D unclear. The CDR3 length is 12 residues. Trimming pared 5 bases from V and 5 bases from J, leaving 10 bases between. Here the CDR3 reads CASSKWDHEQYF. CDR3 bases: TGTGCCAGCAGTAAATGGGATCACGAGCAGTACTTC.

The table lists this clonotype with a few counts. This chain connects TRBV15 to TRBJ1-2; TRBD1 agrees at 8 bases. This CDR3 comprises 16 residues. The germline V gene has CDR1 LNHNV and CDR2 YYDKDF (reference sequence). V was pared by 3 bases and J by 6 bases, with 12 bases of the junction left unmatched. CDR3 nucleotide sequence: TGTGCCACCAGCAGCCCGGGACAGGATGTAAGAGATGGCTACACCTTC. Translating it yields CATSSPGQDVRDGYTF. The whole variable domain, filled in from reference TRBV15 and TRBJ1-2, reads DAMVIQNPRYQVTQFGKPVTLSCSQTLNHNVMYWYQQKSSQAPKLLFHYYDKDFNNEADTPDNFQSRRPNTSFCFLDIRSPGLGDTAMYLCATSSPGQDVRDGYTFGSGTRLTVV.

In this sample, this clonotype turned up a few times. The chain uses TRBV3-1 and TRBJ2-1; D unclear. The CDR3 length is 13 residues. The germline gives CDR1 LGHDT, CDR2 YNNKEL (reference sequence). V gave up 1 base and J gave up 8 bases, with 9 bases separating them. CDR3 amino acids: CASSQGVADEQFF. Written as DNA, the CDR3 is TGTGCCAGCAGCCAAGGTGTGGCGGATGAGCAGTTCTTC.